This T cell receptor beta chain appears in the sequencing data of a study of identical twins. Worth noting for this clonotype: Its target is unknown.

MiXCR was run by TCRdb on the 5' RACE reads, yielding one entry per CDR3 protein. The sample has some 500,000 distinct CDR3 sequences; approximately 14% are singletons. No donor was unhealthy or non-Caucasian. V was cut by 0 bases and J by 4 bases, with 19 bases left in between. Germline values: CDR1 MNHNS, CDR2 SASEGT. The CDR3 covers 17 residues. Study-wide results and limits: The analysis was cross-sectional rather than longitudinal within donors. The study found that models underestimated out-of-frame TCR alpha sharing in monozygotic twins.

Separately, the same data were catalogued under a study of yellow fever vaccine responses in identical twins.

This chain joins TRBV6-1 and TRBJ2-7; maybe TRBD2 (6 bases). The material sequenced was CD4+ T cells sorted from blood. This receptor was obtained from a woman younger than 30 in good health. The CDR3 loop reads CASSEAPGASVSYEQYF. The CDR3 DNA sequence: TGTGCCAGCAGTGAAGCTCCTGGGGCTAGCGTTTCGTACGAGCAGTACTTC.